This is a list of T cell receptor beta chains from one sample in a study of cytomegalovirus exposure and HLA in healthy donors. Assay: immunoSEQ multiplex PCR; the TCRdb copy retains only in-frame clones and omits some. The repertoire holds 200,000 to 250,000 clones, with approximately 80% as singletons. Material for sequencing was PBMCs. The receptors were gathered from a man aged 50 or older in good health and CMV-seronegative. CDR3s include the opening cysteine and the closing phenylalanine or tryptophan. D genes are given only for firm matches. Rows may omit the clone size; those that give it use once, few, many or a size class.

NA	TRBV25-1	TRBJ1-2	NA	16	CASTSGVGGHNYGYTF	TGTGCCAGCACCTCGGGTGTGGGCGGACATAACTATGGCTACACCTTC
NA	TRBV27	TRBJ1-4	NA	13	CASTLGLGAKLFF	TGTGCCAGCACCCTGGGCCTGGGCGCAAAACTGTTTTTT
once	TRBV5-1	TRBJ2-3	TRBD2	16	CASSYRPGLHTDTQYF	TGCGCCAGCAGCTATCGGCCGGGACTACACACAGATACGCAGTATTTT
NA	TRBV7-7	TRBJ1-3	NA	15	CASSLIPSSGNTIYF	TGTGCCAGCAGCTTAATTCCGAGCTCTGGAAACACCATATATTTT
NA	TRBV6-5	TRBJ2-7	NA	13	CASSYRDTREQYF	TGTGCCAGCAGTTACCGGGACACCCGCGAGCAGTACTTC
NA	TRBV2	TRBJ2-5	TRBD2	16	CASSAGTSGIQETQYF	TGTGCCAGCAGTGCAGGGACTAGCGGCATCCAAGAGACCCAGTACTTC
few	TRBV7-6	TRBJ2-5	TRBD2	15	CASTQAGEIGETQYF	TGTGCCAGCACCCAAGCGGGAGAAATTGGAGAGACCCAGTACTTC
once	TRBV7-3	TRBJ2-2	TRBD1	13	CASSGQGTGELFF	TGTGCCAGCAGCGGACAGGGCACCGGGGAGCTGTTTTTT
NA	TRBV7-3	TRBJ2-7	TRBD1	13	CASSRDRGYEQYF	TGTGCCAGCAGCCGGGACAGGGGTTACGAGCAGTACTTC
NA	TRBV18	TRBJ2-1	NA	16	CASSPGALSSYNEQFF	TGTGCCAGCTCACCTGGGGCCCTAAGCTCCTACAATGAGCAGTTCTTC
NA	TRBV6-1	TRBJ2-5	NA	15	CASSESYSRQETQYF	TGTGCCAGCAGTGAATCGTATTCGCGGCAAGAGACCCAGTACTTC
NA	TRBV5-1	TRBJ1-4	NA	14	CASSLGAGNEKLFF	TGCGCCAGCAGCTTGGGGGCTGGTAATGAAAAACTGTTTTTT
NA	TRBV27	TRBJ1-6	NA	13	CASGPRVSSPLHF	TGTGCCAGCGGGCCCAGGGTTAGTTCACCCCTCCACTTT
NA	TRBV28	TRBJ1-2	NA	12	CASSRDFVGYTF	TGTGCCAGCAGTCGGGACTTTGTTGGCTACACCTTC
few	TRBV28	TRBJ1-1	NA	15	CASPPRGGVRTEAFF	TGTGCCAGCCCACCCCGGGGGGGCGTAAGGACTGAAGCTTTCTTT
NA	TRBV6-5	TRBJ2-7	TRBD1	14	CASSFPGQGYEQYF	TGTGCCAGCAGCTTTCCGGGACAGGGCTACGAGCAGTACTTC
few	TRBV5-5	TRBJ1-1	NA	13	CASSWAGTTEAFF	TGTGCCAGCAGCTGGGCCGGGACAACTGAAGCTTTCTTT
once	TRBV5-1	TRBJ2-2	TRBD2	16	CASSSTSGTNTGELFF	TGCGCCAGCAGCTCCACTAGCGGGACGAACACCGGGGAGCTGTTTTTT
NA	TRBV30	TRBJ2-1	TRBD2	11	CAWRRGLDEFF	TGTGCCTGGAGGAGAGGACTAGACGAGTTCTTC
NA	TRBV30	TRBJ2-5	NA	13	CAWSRGYQETQYF	TGTGCCTGGAGTAGGGGCTACCAAGAGACCCAGTACTTC
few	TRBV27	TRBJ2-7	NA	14	CASRRRGATYEQYF	TGTGCCAGCAGGAGAAGGGGCGCGACCTACGAGCAGTACTTC
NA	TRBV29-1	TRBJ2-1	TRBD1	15	CSVKGQGSSYNEQFF	TGCAGCGTGAAAGGACAGGGGAGCTCCTACAATGAGCAGTTCTTC
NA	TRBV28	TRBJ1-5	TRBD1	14	CASSRQGGNQPQHF	TGTGCCAGCAGTCGACAGGGGGGAAATCAGCCCCAGCATTTT
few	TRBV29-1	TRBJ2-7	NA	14	CSVVWRQFSYEQYF	TGCAGCGTTGTTTGGCGACAATTCTCCTACGAGCAGTACTTC
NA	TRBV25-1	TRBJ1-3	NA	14	CASTSYSSGNTIYF	TGTGCCAGCACGAGTTATAGCTCTGGAAACACCATATATTTT
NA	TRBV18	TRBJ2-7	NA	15	CASSPGRGVSYEQYF	TGTGCCAGCTCACCGGGTAGGGGCGTATCCTACGAGCAGTACTTC
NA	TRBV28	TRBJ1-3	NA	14	CASQDISSGNTIYF	TGTGCCAGTCAGGACATCAGCTCTGGAAACACCATATATTTT
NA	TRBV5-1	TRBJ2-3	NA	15	CASSFGGSGWDTQYF	TGCGCCAGCAGCTTTGGAGGGTCGGGTTGGGATACGCAGTATTTT
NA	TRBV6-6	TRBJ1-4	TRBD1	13	CASSRQGNEKLFF	TGTGCCAGCAGTCGACAGGGGAATGAAAAACTGTTTTTT
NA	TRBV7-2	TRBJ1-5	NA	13	CASSLSRGKPQHF	TGTGCCAGCAGCTTAAGTCGGGGGAAGCCCCAGCATTTT